The 32 T cell receptor beta chains presented below share a single source sample, sequenced in a study of T-cell reconstitution after alpha-beta-depleted transplantation in children. Molecular barcoding with unique molecular identifiers was used for the TCRbeta library. TCRdb reprocessed the PCR reads via MiXCR and lists one record per CDR3 protein. The table lists approximately 250,000 distinct CDR3 sequences, under 30% of them singletons. The sequences come from PBMCs, collected before TCRalphabeta/CD19-depleted stem cell transplant. These TCRs come from a girl aged 2-10 years with Fanconi anemia, due to receive a stem cell transplant.

This clonotype was detected only a few times. The CDR3 here is CSVRTSATYEQYF. The CDR3 bases are TGCAGCGTTAGGACTAGCGCGACCTACGAGCAGTACTTC. V gene TRBV29-1 combines with J gene TRBJ2-7; 9 bases fit TRBD2. With 5 bases clipped from V and 2 bases from J, the junction kept 4 bases outside the gene matches. The germline V gene has CDR1 SQVTM and CDR2 ANQGSEA. The CDR3 extends over 13 amino acids.

In its sample, this clonotype was seen a few times. The rearrangement links TRBV7-2 to TRBJ2-7; no clear D. V was pared by 2 bases and J by 6 bases, with 5 bases between. The V gene's germline CDR1 is SGHTA and CDR2 FQGNSA. CDR3 length: 11 amino acids. This chain's CDR3 is CASSLNLEQYF. CDR3 in DNA: TGTGCCAGCAGCTTAAATCTCGAGCAGTACTTC.

This clonotype was counted at least ten times. V and J are TRBV29-1 and TRBJ2-2; D ambiguous. CDR1 is SQVTM and CDR2 is ANQGSEA in the germline V gene. Trimming removed 7 bases from V and 5 bases from J, with 8 bases in between. This CDR3 region has 11 residues. CDR3 coding DNA: TGCAGCGGCTACAGAACCGGGGAGCTGTTTTTT. Translated, it gives CSGYRTGELFF.

This chain uses TRBV27 with TRBJ1-5; TRBD1 aligns across 7 bases. V lost 5 bases and J lost 4; bases outside the gene matches: 14. Germline V gene sequence: CDR1 MNHEY, CDR2 SMNVEV (reference sequence). The CDR3 spans 17 residues. The CDR3: CASSTIYPRGANQPQHF. As DNA, the CDR3 is TGTGCCAGCAGTACAATCTATCCCAGGGGGGCTAATCAGCCCCAGCATTTT.

The sample holds many counts of this clonotype. The chain combines TRBV4-1 with TRBJ2-5, with D possibly matching TRBD2 (6 bases). The germline CDR1 and CDR2 sequences are MGHRA and YSYEKL. The CDR3 runs 16 residues. V was shortened by 0 bases and J by 0 bases, with 11 bases between the two germline ends. The chain's CDR3 is CASSQDRDSYQETQYF. For the CDR3, the DNA is TGCGCCAGCAGCCAAGACAGGGACTCGTACCAAGAGACCCAGTACTTC.

For the CDR3, the DNA is TGCAGTGCAACATGGTACGGGACCTACGAGCAGTACTTC. Protein sequence: CSATWYGTYEQYF. J is TRBJ2-7 and V is TRBV20-1; D is possibly TRBD2 (5 bases). In germline, CDR1 is DFQATT, CDR2 SNEGSKA (reference sequence). There are 13 residues in the CDR3. V lost 6 bases, J lost 2 bases, and 14 bases lay in between.

As for this clonotype: This may come from a read error, since a much larger clone is one base off. This is likely a read error, given that the CDR3 carries no conserved phenylalanine or tryptophan at its end. The chain's CDR3 is CASSDGQGVDGYTC. CDR3 coding DNA: TGCGCCAGCAGCGACGGACAGGGGGTCGATGGCTACACCTGC. V gene TRBV10-1 combines with J gene TRBJ1-2; 10 nucleotides match TRBD1. The CDR3 has 14 amino acids. The germline V gene has CDR1 WNHNN and CDR2 SYGVQD (reference sequence). The trim removed 6 bases at V and 6 bases at J, leaving 7 bases unmatched.

The gene calls are TRBV28 and TRBJ2-4; D not resolved. The V end was cut by 6 bases, the J end by 6 bases, with 12 bases between. This CDR3 contains 13 residues. The germline V gene has CDR1 MDHEN and CDR2 SYDVKM. CDR3 loop: CASSPVLRNIQYF. The CDR3 nucleotides read TGTGCCAGCAGCCCAGTTTTACGAAACATTCAGTACTTC.

This clonotype occurred many times. The chain is built from TRBV29-1 and TRBJ2-1; D unresolved. The V end lost 5 bases, the J end lost 1 base, and 6 bases lay between the germline ends. Germline CDR1 and CDR2: SQVTM and ANQGSEA. The CDR3 totals 12 residues. This chain's CDR3 is CSVRQSYNEQFF. CDR3 in DNA: TGCAGCGTTCGTCAGTCCTACAATGAGCAGTTCTTC.

This chain uses TRBV29-1 with TRBJ2-5; D gene unclear. V lost 5 bases, J lost 5 bases, and 12 bases lay in between. This CDR3 spans 12 amino acids. Germline V gene data show CDR1 as SQVTM and CDR2 as ANQGSEA. The CDR3 DNA reads as TGCAGCGTTTGCCCACCCTCGGAGACCCAGTACTTC. It translates to CSVCPPSETQYF.

CDR3 bases: TGTGCCAGCATGACGCCGCCGACAGGGGACCCCTACGAGCAGTACTTC. Translation gives CASMTPPTGDPYEQYF. V gene TRBV28 combines with J gene TRBJ2-7, with 8 bases lining up with TRBD1. The germline CDR1 and CDR2 sequences are MDHEN and SYDVKM. The CDR3 length is 16 residues. V lost 7 bases, J lost 2 bases, and 13 bases stayed unmatched.

This clonotype was counted many times. The chain is built from TRBV4-2 and TRBJ2-2; D unresolved. The CDR3 is made up of 16 amino acids. CDR1 is LGHNA, CDR2 YNFKEQ, per germline. Trimming removed 1 base at V and 4 bases at J, with 13 bases between. CDR3: CASSQVGRPLTGELFF. CDR3 nucleotide sequence: TGTGCCAGCAGCCAAGTTGGCCGACCCCTCACCGGGGAGCTGTTTTTT.

This clonotype occurred a few times. J is TRBJ2-7 and V is TRBV29-1; 7 nucleotides match TRBD1. Looked up from germline, CDR1 is SQVTM and CDR2 is ANQGSEA. V was clipped by 7 bases and J by 3 bases; unmatched bases: 9. This CDR3 is 13 amino acids long. This CDR3 reads CSASPGQHYEQYF. CDR3 DNA: TGCAGCGCCTCACCGGGACAGCACTACGAGCAGTACTTC.

The chain carries TRBV29-1 and TRBJ1-1; no clear D gene. Germline V CDR1 and CDR2: SQVTM, ANQGSEA. V lost 6 bases and J lost 0, with 5 bases in between. The CDR3 spans 11 residues. CDR3 nucleotide sequence: TGCAGCGTCCCGATGAACACTGAAGCTTTCTTT. The encoded protein is CSVPMNTEAFF.

This chain links TRBV20-1 with TRBJ1-1; D call uncertain. V was cut by 1 base and J by 0 bases, with 9 bases left in between. CDR1 and CDR2 from the germline V gene are DFQATT and SNEGSKA (reference sequence). The CDR3 length is 14 residues. CDR3 DNA: TGCAGTGCTAGAGTACGAGCTCTGAACACTGAAGCTTTCTTT. The encoded protein is CSARVRALNTEAFF.

This clonotype has a handful of counts. The genes are TRBV4-2 and TRBJ2-3; TRBD2 matches at 8 bases. The CDR3 is 17 residues long. Germline V gene data show CDR1 as LGHNA and CDR2 as YNFKEQ. V was pared by 2 bases and J by 3 bases, with 10 bases of the junction left unmatched. The CDR3 is CASSQRGGQDPTDTQYF. The CDR3 coding sequence is TGTGCCAGCAGCCAACGGGGGGGGCAGGACCCGACAGATACGCAGTATTTT.

In its sample, this clonotype was seen once. The CDR3 DNA reads TGTGCCAGCATGCGGGGGAACAATGAGCAGTTCTTC. Amino acid sequence: CASMRGNNEQFF. The chain links TRBV2 to TRBJ2-1; the match to TRBD2 covers 7 bases. This CDR3 region has 12 residues. Germline V gene sequence: CDR1 SNHLY, CDR2 FYNNEI. Trimming at V came to 7 bases and at J to 5 bases, leaving 2 bases not matched to a gene.

This chain uses TRBV29-1 with TRBJ1-2, with D tentatively TRBD1 (5 bases). The germline V gene encodes CDR1 SQVTM and CDR2 ANQGSEA. CDR3 length equals 11 residues. Trimming cost V 4 bases and J 12 bases, with 15 bases left between them. The CDR3 reads CSVVLTGRNTF. In DNA form, the CDR3 reads TGCAGCGTTGTCTTAACAGGAAGGAACACCTTC.

In this sample, this clonotype turned up many times. The gene calls are TRBV29-1 and TRBJ2-7; 8 nucleotides match TRBD1. Trimming cost V 6 bases and J 2 bases; bases outside gene matches: 6. This CDR3 contains 13 residues. Germline CDR1 SQVTM, CDR2 ANQGSEA. This CDR3 reads CSVRTGPPYEQYF. CDR3 bases: TGCAGCGTCCGGACAGGGCCCCCCTACGAGCAGTACTTC.

This clonotype was seen a handful of times. The rearrangement uses TRBV21-1 and TRBJ2-7. TRBV21-1 is marked as a pseudogene. This CDR3 is built from 14 residues. CDR3 loop: CASSFFRNSYEQYF. CDR3 bases: TGTGCCAGCAGCTTCTTTCGGAACTCCTACGAGCAGTACTTC.

The chain couples TRBV12-3 or TRBV12-4 to TRBJ2-2; D gene unclear. This CDR3 has 19 amino acids. The V end was cut by 5 bases, the J end by 0 bases, with 22 bases between. CDR3 loop: CASSLTSGPALTNTGELFF. CDR3 DNA: TGTGCCAGCAGTCTCACGTCTGGCCCCGCGCTTACGAACACCGGGGAGCTGTTTTTT.

This clonotype was detected only a few times. The chain employs TRBV7-2 and TRBJ1-2; D unclear. CDR1 and CDR2 from the germline V gene are SGHTA and FQGNSA. The CDR3 extends over 12 amino acids. V gave up 3 bases and J gave up 2 bases, with 4 bases separating them. In DNA form, the CDR3 reads TGTGCCAGCAGCTTTGTCAACTATGGCTACACCTTC. It translates to CASSFVNYGYTF. Using reference TRBV7-2 and TRBJ1-2 for the parts outside the CDR3, the full variable domain is GAGVSQSPSNKVTEKGKDVELRCDPISGHTALYWYRQSLGQGLEFLIYFQGNSAPDKSGLPSDRFSAERTGGSVSTLTIQRTQQEDSAVYLCASSFVNYGYTFGSGTRLTVV.

V usage is TRBV5-1 and J usage is TRBJ2-2; either TRBD1 or TRBD2 may fit D (5 bases each). The CDR3 is made up of 15 amino acids. V lost 3 bases and J lost 7, with 16 bases in between. Germline V gives CDR1 SGHRS, CDR2 YFSETQ. The CDR3 region has the DNA TGCGCCAGCAGCTCCCAGGGACGGTTGAACGGGGAGCTGTTTTTT. Its protein product is CASSSQGRLNGELFF.

This clonotype was observed many times. This sequence joins TRBV10-3 and TRBJ2-1, with TRBD1 matching over 8 bases. Unmatched junction bases numbered 6, after V lost 3 bases and J lost 8 bases. In germline, CDR1 is ENHRY, CDR2 SYGVKD. The CDR3 runs to 14 residues. The CDR3 region is CAISDGDRGDEQFF. For the CDR3, the DNA is TGTGCCATCAGTGACGGAGACAGGGGTGATGAGCAGTTCTTC.

This clonotype occurred a few times. The V call is TRBV7-2, the J call TRBJ2-7; D gene ambiguous. Germline CDR1 and CDR2: SGHTA and FQGNSA. The CDR3 runs to 14 residues. With 1 base removed from V and 2 bases from J, the gap between germline ends came to 9 bases. The CDR3 DNA reads TGTGCCAGCAGCTTAGACGGTACTACCTACGAGCAGTACTTC. It translates to CASSLDGTTYEQYF.

The V call is TRBV7-9, the J call TRBJ2-1, with no clear D. Trimming shortened V by 5 bases and J by 6 bases, and 14 bases separated the two germline ends. The CDR3 consists of 14 residues. The germline V gene has CDR1 SEHNR and CDR2 FQNEAQ (reference sequence). This CDR3 reads CASSLIMAFNEQFF. The CDR3 region has the DNA TGTGCCAGCAGCCTTATTATGGCCTTCAATGAGCAGTTCTTC.

The chain uses TRBV28 and TRBJ2-7; TRBD1 aligns across 8 bases. The CDR3 loop spans 17 amino acids. Looked up from germline, CDR1 is MDHEN and CDR2 is SYDVKM. This chain's CDR3 is CAQQGQGAPPTDYEQYF. The DNA of the CDR3 is TGTGCGCAGCAGGGCCAGGGGGCTCCCCCAACCGACTACGAGCAGTACTTC.

This chain connects TRBV6-6 to TRBJ2-3; 8 nucleotides align to TRBD2. The CDR3 is made up of 12 amino acids. V lost 6 bases, J lost 7 bases, and 3 bases stayed unmatched. The germline gives CDR1 MNHNY, CDR2 SVGAGI (reference sequence). CDR3 in amino acids: CASSERENTQYF. The CDR3, as DNA: TGTGCCAGCAGCGAGCGGGAGAATACGCAGTATTTT.

This clonotype was seen many times. J is TRBJ2-1 and V is TRBV12-3 or TRBV12-4, with D possibly TRBD2 on 5 matching bases. CDR3 length: 13 amino acids. V dropped 10 bases and J dropped 8 bases, with 18 bases sitting between them. The CDR3 region has the DNA TGTGCCACCGATATCGGGGTCCACTATGAGCAGTTCTTC. Its protein is CATDIGVHYEQFF.

This clonotype appeared many times. The rearrangement links TRBV29-1 to TRBJ1-4; D gene unclear. The CDR3 covers 13 residues. From germline, CDR1 is SQVTM and CDR2 ANQGSEA. Trimming took 5 bases from V and 8 from J, leaving 15 bases between them. Here the CDR3 DNA reads TGCAGCGTTATGACCCTTCTTTCCGAAAAACTGTTTTTT. Translated, it gives CSVMTLLSEKLFF.

The sample holds a few counts of this clonotype. The V gene is TRBV2, the J gene TRBJ2-5; perhaps TRBD1 as D (5 bases). The CDR3 extends over 14 amino acids. Germline CDR1 and CDR2: SNHLY and FYNNEI. V lost 10 bases, J lost 1 base, and 16 bases lay in between. CDR3 DNA sequence: TGTGCCATTCCACCCGCAGGGCTCCAAGAGACCCAGTACTTC. Translating it yields CAIPPAGLQETQYF.

The gene calls are TRBV29-1 and TRBJ2-3; 14 nucleotides line up with TRBD2. The CDR3 runs to 16 residues. Trimming cost V 4 bases and J 1 base; bases outside gene matches: 4. Germline values: CDR1 SQVTM, CDR2 ANQGSEA. The CDR3 region is CSVVGLAGDGTDTQYF. DNA of the CDR3: TGCAGCGTTGTGGGACTAGCGGGAGACGGCACAGATACGCAGTATTTT.